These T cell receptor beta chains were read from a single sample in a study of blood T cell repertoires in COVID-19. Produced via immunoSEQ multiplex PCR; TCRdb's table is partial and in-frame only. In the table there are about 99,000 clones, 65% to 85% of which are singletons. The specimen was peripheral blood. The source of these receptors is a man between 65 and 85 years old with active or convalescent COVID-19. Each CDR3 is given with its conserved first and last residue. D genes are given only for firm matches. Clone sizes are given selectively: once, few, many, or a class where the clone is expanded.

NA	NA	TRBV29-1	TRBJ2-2	TGCAGCGGGAACGACGGGATCACCGGGGAGCTGTTTTTT	CSGNDGITGELFF
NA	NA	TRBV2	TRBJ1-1	TGTGCCAGCAGTGTGATAGCCGGAGAAGCTTTCTTT	CASSVIAGEAFF
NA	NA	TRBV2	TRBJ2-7	TGTGCCAGCAGTGATCAGGCCAGGGTCACAACCGAGCAGTACTTC	CASSDQARVTTEQYF
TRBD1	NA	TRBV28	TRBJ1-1	TGTGCCAGCAGACCAGGGGGCCCGAACACTGAAGCTTTCTTT	CASRPGGPNTEAFF
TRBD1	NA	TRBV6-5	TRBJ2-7	TGTGCCAGCAGGTTAGGACAGGGAAGCTACGAGCAGTACTTC	CASRLGQGSYEQYF
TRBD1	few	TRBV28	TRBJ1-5	TGTGCCAGCAGTTTTTTGACAGGGGCGAGGTTACAGCCCCAGCATTTT	CASSFLTGARLQPQHF
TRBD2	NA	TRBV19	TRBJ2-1	TGTGCCAGTAGTACGATTGGACTAGCGGGGAGAATGGCGGGGGAGCAGTTCTTC	CASSTIGLAGRMAGEQFF
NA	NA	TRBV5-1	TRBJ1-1	TGCGCCAGCAGCTTACCTGACGGACTCAACACTGAAGCTTTCTTT	CASSLPDGLNTEAFF
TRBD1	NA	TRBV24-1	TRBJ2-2	TGTGCCACCAGTGACCTTGGACAGGTGAACACCGGGGAGCTGTTTTTT	CATSDLGQVNTGELFF
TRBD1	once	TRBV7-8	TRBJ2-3	TGTGCCAGCATCCTATACCCCGGACAGGCACAACCTAGCACAGATACGCAGTATTTT	CASILYPGQAQPSTDTQYF
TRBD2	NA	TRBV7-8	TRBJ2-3	TGTGCCAGCCTCCAGCGGGGGGGCCTCACTAGCACAGATACGCAGTATTTT	CASLQRGGLTSTDTQYF
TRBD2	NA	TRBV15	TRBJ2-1	TGTGCCACCAGCAGAGGCGGGACTAGCGGGGATGAGCAGTTCTTC	CATSRGGTSGDEQFF
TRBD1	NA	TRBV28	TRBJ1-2	TGTGCCAGCAGAGGAGAGGGGGCTCTACGGGGCTACACCTTC	CASRGEGALRGYTF
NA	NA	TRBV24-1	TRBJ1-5	TGTGCCACCAGTGATAGGGGTCCTCCTCTTAGTTATAGCAATCAGCCCCAGCATTTT	CATSDRGPPLSYSNQPQHF
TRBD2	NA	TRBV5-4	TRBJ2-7	TGTGCCAGCAGCCCAGGAGCGGGGGGCTCCTACGAGCAGTACTTC	CASSPGAGGSYEQYF
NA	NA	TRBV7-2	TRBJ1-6	TGTGCCAGCAGCTTCCTTGGGGGCGCCAATAATTCACCCCTCCACTTT	CASSFLGGANNSPLHF
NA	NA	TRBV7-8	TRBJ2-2	TGTGCCAGCAACGAACAGGGTCAGGCCACCGGGGAGCTGTTTTTT	CASNEQGQATGELFF
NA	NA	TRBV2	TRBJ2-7	TGTGCCAGCAGCATGGACTGGACCCGCTCCTACGAGCAGTACTTC	CASSMDWTRSYEQYF
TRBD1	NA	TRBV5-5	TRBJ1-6	TGTGCCAGCAGCTTGCTGGGACAGAGTAATTCACCCCTCCACTTT	CASSLLGQSNSPLHF
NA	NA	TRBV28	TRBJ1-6	TGTGCCAGCAAGCTGCAGGGTTCCTATAATTCACCCCTCCACTTT	CASKLQGSYNSPLHF
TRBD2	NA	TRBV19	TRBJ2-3	TGTGCCAGTAGAAATCCGGGGGGGCCAGGCACAGATACGCAGTATTTT	CASRNPGGPGTDTQYF
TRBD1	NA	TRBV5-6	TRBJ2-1	TGTGCCAGCAGCCGTCACAGGGGTACCTACAATGAGCAGTTCTTC	CASSRHRGTYNEQFF
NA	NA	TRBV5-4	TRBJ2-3	TGTGCCAGCAGCTTGCGGAGCAGCCTTGACACAGATACGCAGTATTTT	CASSLRSSLDTDTQYF
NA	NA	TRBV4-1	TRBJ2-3	TGCGCCAGCAGCCAAGGTGTAGGACTCACAGATACGCAGTATTTT	CASSQGVGLTDTQYF
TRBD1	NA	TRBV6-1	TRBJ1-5	TGTGCCAGCAGTGAACGCGGGACAGGTTTGCATTTT	CASSERGTGLHF
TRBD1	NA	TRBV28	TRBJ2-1	TGTGCCAGCAGTCTCACGGGACAGCTAAGCTACAATGAGCAGTTCTTC	CASSLTGQLSYNEQFF
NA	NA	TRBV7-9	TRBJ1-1	TGTGCCAGCAGCTTAGATGGTAGCGCGGGCACTGAAGCTTTCTTT	CASSLDGSAGTEAFF
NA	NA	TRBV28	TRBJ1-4	TGTGCCAGCAGTTTAAACGAGCTGGAAAAACTGTTTTTT	CASSLNELEKLFF
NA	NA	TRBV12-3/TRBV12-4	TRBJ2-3	TGTGCCAGCAGGGGACAAAGCACAGATACGCAGTATTTT	CASRGQSTDTQYF
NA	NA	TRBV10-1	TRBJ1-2	TGCGCCAGCAGTGTGTCGGACAGAAGCTATGGCTACACCTTC	CASSVSDRSYGYTF